This entry concerns a single TCR beta chain. This sample also contains other DNA sequences that code for the same CDR3. The CDR3 loop spans 14 amino acids. Trimming took off 1 base at V and 0 bases at J, with 6 bases between the two ends. CDR1 is SNHLY, CDR2 FYNNEI, per germline. The data originate from a study of blood T cell repertoires in COVID-19. On the study more broadly: Sources were T cells, B-cell-depleted T cells, or PBMCs; the material itself was cDNA or gDNA.

In the authors' methods: Nucleated cell number was recorded as an estimate derived from reference gene primer amplification. The protocol was immunoSEQ multiplex PCR, while the TCRdb copy is restricted to in-frame clones and leaves out a portion. V and J calls and clone size come straight from that table; D and trimming were deduced from the DNA. The sample has approximately 240,000 clones, approximately 82% seen once. This TCR was recovered from a woman older than 75 with active or convalescent COVID-19. This chain links TRBV2 with TRBJ1-2, with D possibly matching TRBD1 (5 bases). Sequencing was carried out using peripheral blood. CDR3 protein: CASSEDRSNYGYTF. The CDR3 region has the DNA TGTGCCAGCAGTGAAGACAGGTCTAACTATGGCTACACCTTC.